This T cell receptor beta chain was recovered during a study of CD8 T cells in Susac syndrome. Random-hexamer reverse transcription was applied to roughly 0.5 to 1 ug RNA. The TCR beta CDR3 was amplified by immunoSEQ multiplex PCR across 54 Vbeta, 13 Jbeta. TCRdb reprocessed the immunoSEQ multiplex PCR reads with MiXCR, giving one entry per CDR3 protein. The data hold about 150,000 distinct CDR3 sequences, with 95% to 96% observed a single time. Findings and caveats of the study: The study recognized that the number of individuals in its TCR sequencing and HLA analysis was relatively small.

A note on this clonotype: Its antigen is still unknown.

Blood CD8+ and CD4+ T cells underwent high-throughput TCR beta sequencing. Purification of the CD8+ and CD4+ T cells relied on negative isolation, and TEMRA cells underwent FACS enrichment. The CDR3 sequence is 14 residues long. Germline values: CDR1 SGHRS, CDR2 YFSETQ. V was clipped by 2 bases and J by 7 bases; unmatched bases: 8. This sequence was found in a human donor with multiple sclerosis. Input material: CD8+ T cells from PBMCs. The J gene is TRBJ1-1, the V gene TRBV5-1; 7 positions agree with TRBD1. The CDR3 nucleotides are TGCGCCAGCAGCTTAAGGGGGCCAGATGTTGAAGCTTTCTTT. Translation: CASSLRGPDVEAFF.